A single sample gave rise to the 30 T cell receptor beta chains below, sequenced in a study of T cells in localized non-small cell lung cancer. Profiled with immunoSEQ multiplex PCR; TCRdb holds only in-frame clones, not every one. Of tens of thousands of clones in the sample, about 90% are singletons; the top ten hold over 25%. The sample consisted of peripheral blood, taken before any cancer treatment. The receptors were sampled from a male donor at least 60 years old with stage I squamous cell lung carcinoma.

This clone was picked up one time. The chain couples TRBV9 to TRBJ1-3, with D uncertain. V gave up 4 bases and J gave up 2 bases, with 10 bases separating them. The CDR3 is made up of 14 amino acids. Germline V gene data show CDR1 as SGDLS and CDR2 as YYNGEE. This CDR3 reads CASSPRAPGNTIYF. Written as DNA, the CDR3 is TGTGCCAGCAGCCCGAGGGCCCCTGGAAACACCATATATTTT.

The gene calls are TRBV7-2 and TRBJ2-7; 14 positions match TRBD2. The V and J ends lost 5 bases and 4 bases, in that order; junction bases with no gene match: 4. The germline CDR1 and CDR2 sequences are SGHTA and FQGNSA. The CDR3 has 15 residues. CDR3 DNA: TGTGCCAGCAGCGCGGGACTAGCGGGAGCATACGAGCAGTACTTC. Protein: CASSAGLAGAYEQYF.

This chain connects TRBV7-2 to TRBJ1-1; D ambiguous. In germline, CDR1 is SGHTA, CDR2 FQGNSA. This CDR3 has 14 amino acids. V lost 2 bases, J lost 5 bases, and 12 bases lay in between. In DNA form, the CDR3 reads TGTGCCAGCAGCTTACTACCGGAGGGTACTGAAGCTTTCTTT. Its protein product is CASSLLPEGTEAFF.

The V and J genes are TRBV2 and TRBJ1-2; the D is unclear. The CDR3 has 15 residues. Trimming left V 5 bases short and J 8 bases short, with 21 bases between. CDR1 SNHLY and CDR2 FYNNEI come from the germline V gene. The CDR3 is CASSLVLWMDPGYTF. Written as DNA, the CDR3 is TGTGCCAGCAGTCTCGTGTTGTGGATGGACCCCGGCTACACCTTC.

V and J are TRBV18 and TRBJ1-1; D is unclear. V was shortened by 0 bases and J by 4 bases, with 12 bases between the two germline ends. This CDR3 has 15 amino acids. CDR1 is KGHSH and CDR2 is LQKENI in the germline V gene. The CDR3 spells CASSPPTGKATEAFF. The DNA of the CDR3 is TGTGCCAGCTCACCACCGACGGGGAAGGCCACTGAAGCTTTCTTT.

This chain uses TRBV27 with TRBJ1-2; TRBD1 might be the D (6 bases). The CDR3 length is 13 residues. CDR1 is MNHEY and CDR2 is SMNVEV in the germline V gene (reference sequence). V lost 4 bases and J 6 bases, leaving 12 bases between the germline ends. The CDR3 DNA sequence: TGTGCCAGCAGTTCGAATCAGGGGAATGGCTACACCTTC. It encodes CASSSNQGNGYTF.

This sequence joins TRBV19 and TRBJ2-3; TRBD1 agrees at 8 bases. With 6 bases clipped from V and 0 bases from J, the junction kept 5 bases outside the gene matches. CDR1 is LNHDA, CDR2 SQIVND, per germline (reference sequence). This CDR3 comprises 15 residues. CDR3 DNA: TGTGCCAGTAGGAACAGGGGGATTAGCACAGATACGCAGTATTTT. As protein: CASRNRGISTDTQYF.

The chain recombines TRBV6-5 with TRBJ1-3; D is possibly TRBD1 (5 bases). CDR1 and CDR2 from the germline V gene are MNHEY and SVGAGI. The CDR3 contains 14 residues. The V end was cut by 8 bases, the J end by 4 bases, with 15 bases between. CDR3 in amino acids: CASGSGTLGNTIYF. As DNA, the CDR3 is TGTGCCAGCGGGAGCGGGACGCTCGGAAACACCATATATTTT.

The chain carries TRBV11-3 and TRBJ2-2; D is uncertain. The CDR3 runs 14 residues. V lost 0 bases to trimming and J lost 4 bases, with 6 bases between them. The germline CDR1 and CDR2 sequences are SGHNT and YENEEA. The CDR3 region has the DNA TGTGCCAGCAGCTTAGACTACGGCACCGGGGAGCTGTTTTTT. Its translation is CASSLDYGTGELFF.

This clone has a single count. This chain uses TRBV29-1 with TRBJ1-4, with 7 bases fitting TRBD1. Germline CDR1 SQVTM, CDR2 ANQGSEA. Trimming cost V 4 bases and J 6 bases; bases outside gene matches: 5. The CDR3 is 13 amino acids. The CDR3 coding sequence is TGCAGCGTTGCAACAGGGGTTCATGAAAAACTGTTTTTT. Amino acid sequence: CSVATGVHEKLFF.

V is TRBV5-1 and J is TRBJ2-2, with D maybe TRBD1 (5 bases). V was trimmed by 7 bases and J by 5 bases, leaving 12 bases between them. Germline CDR1 reads SGHRS; CDR2 reads YFSETQ. CDR3 length: 13 residues. The CDR3 bases are TGCGCCAGCCTAGGGGCGCAAACCGGGGAGCTGTTTTTT. This sequence encodes CASLGAQTGELFF.

The chain links TRBV9 to TRBJ2-1, with 14 nucleotides matching TRBD2. The CDR3 totals 17 residues. CDR1 and CDR2 (germline): SGDLS, YYNGEE. Losses at the gene ends were 4 bases for V and 1 base for J; bases not matched to a gene: 4. In DNA, the CDR3 is TGTGCCAGCAGCACGGGGACTAGCGGGAGTTCCTACAATGAGCAGTTCTTC. Translating it yields CASSTGTSGSSYNEQFF.

V usage is TRBV5-4 and J usage is TRBJ1-1; D is unclear. Trimming shortened V by 3 bases and J by 6 bases, and 12 bases separated the two germline ends. From germline, CDR1 is SGHNT and CDR2 YYREEE (reference sequence). The CDR3 consists of 13 residues. CDR3 in DNA: TGTGCCAGCAGCTCGGAAGAACGGGCTGAAGCTTTCTTT. This sequence encodes CASSSEERAEAFF.

This clone was observed once. The chain joins TRBV21-1 to TRBJ2-2; TRBD1 is the table's D call, not checked against the DNA. TRBV21-1 is recorded as a pseudogene. The CDR3 runs to 17 residues. CDR3 sequence: CASSFSELTGLTGELFF. The CDR3 DNA follows: TGTGCCAGCAGTTTTTCGGAGCTCACAGGCTTGACCGGGGAGCTGTTTTTT.

This clone occurred a few times. Here the CDR3 reads CASSDRGYETQYF. The CDR3 coding sequence is TGTGCCAGCAGTGATAGAGGGTACGAGACCCAGTACTTC. This chain connects TRBV6-5 to TRBJ2-5, with D maybe TRBD2 (5 bases). The CDR3 is made up of 13 amino acids. Germline loops: CDR1 MNHEY, CDR2 SVGAGI. V was trimmed by 5 bases and J by 5 bases, leaving 12 bases between them.

The chain employs TRBV6-5 and TRBJ1-6; 9 bases agree with TRBD1. Trimming removed 6 bases from V and 10 bases from J; junction bases left unmatched: 7. The CDR3 length is 14 residues. Germline lookup yields CDR1 MNHEY and CDR2 SVGAGI. The CDR3 nucleotides are TGTGCCAGCAGGATGGACAGGGGTTGGTCACCCCTCCACTTT. This encodes CASRMDRGWSPLHF.

This clone was observed once. This rearrangement joins TRBV5-1 to TRBJ2-3, with D unresolved. Germline CDR1 is SGHRS and CDR2 is YFSETQ. The V and J ends lost 1 base and 2 bases respectively, with 8 bases between them. The CDR3 runs to 14 residues. The CDR3 bases are TGCGCCAGCAGCTTGATGGACCTCACAGATACGCAGTATTTT. It translates to CASSLMDLTDTQYF. The full variable domain, in which reference TRBV5-1 and TRBJ2-3 provide the parts outside the CDR3, is KAGVTQTPRYLIKTRGQQVTLSCSPISGHRSVSWYQQTPGQGLQFLFEYFSETQRNKGNFPGRFSGRQFSNSRSEMNVSTLELGDSALYLCASSLMDLTDTQYFGPGTRLTVL.

The chain combines TRBV9 with TRBJ1-5, with D uncertain. The CDR3 is 13 residues long. Trimming removed 4 bases from V and 7 bases from J, with 12 bases in between. Germline-derived CDR1 and CDR2 are SGDLS and YYNGEE. The CDR3 DNA follows: TGTGCCAGCAGCCTGACCGCGGGGCAGCCCCAGCATTTT. Its protein product is CASSLTAGQPQHF.

The J gene is TRBJ2-5, the V gene TRBV29-1; D tentatively fits TRBD1 or TRBD2 (5 bases each). Germline V gives CDR1 SQVTM, CDR2 ANQGSEA. The V end was cut by 7 bases, the J end by 0 bases, with 21 bases between. The CDR3 runs to 16 residues. The CDR3 loop reads CSAPVGAGGDQETQYF. In nucleotides, the CDR3 is TGCAGCGCCCCAGTCGGGGCGGGTGGAGACCAAGAGACCCAGTACTTC.

The chain carries TRBV4-2 and TRBJ2-3, with 7 bases aligning to TRBD2. The CDR3 sequence is 16 residues long. V shed 1 base, J shed 1 base, and the junction held 5 bases outside the gene matches. Germline lookup yields CDR1 LGHNA and CDR2 YNFKEQ. In nucleotides, the CDR3 is TGTGCCAGCAGCCAAGTAGAGCGGGGAGGCACAGATACGCAGTATTTT. Protein product: CASSQVERGGTDTQYF.

The chain is built from TRBV14 and TRBJ2-5, with D perhaps assigned TRBD1 or TRBD2 (6 bases each). There are 14 residues in the CDR3. Germline V CDR1 and CDR2: SGHDN, FVKESK. V lost 4 bases to trimming and J lost 4 bases, with 13 bases between them. The CDR3 is CASSPGGSGETQYF. The CDR3 DNA is TGTGCCAGCAGCCCCGGGGGCTCCGGAGAGACCCAGTACTTC.

The chain combines TRBV13 with TRBJ2-1; possibly TRBD1 or TRBD2 for D (9 bases each). Between the trimmed V and J ends, which lost 6 bases and 4 bases, there was a span of 19 bases. The CDR3 has 16 residues. Germline CDR1 and CDR2: PRHDT and FYEKMQ (reference sequence). This chain's CDR3 is CASRRLAGQGYNEQFF. The CDR3 DNA follows: TGTGCCAGCAGACGTCTAGCGGGACAGGGTTACAATGAGCAGTTCTTC.

The rearrangement joins TRBV19 to TRBJ2-1; 7 bases fit TRBD2. Unmatched junction bases numbered 6, after V lost 7 bases and J lost 0 bases. CDR3 length: 15 amino acids. CDR1 is LNHDA, CDR2 SQIVND, per germline (reference sequence). CDR3 in amino acids: CASTPLAGSYNEQFF. In DNA, the CDR3 is TGTGCCAGTACCCCTTTAGCGGGCTCCTACAATGAGCAGTTCTTC. Full variable domain (remainder filled in from reference TRBV19 and TRBJ2-1): DGGITQSPKYLFRKEGQNVTLSCEQNLNHDAMYWYRQDPGQGLRLIYYSQIVNDFQKGDIAEGYSVSREKKESFPLTVTSAQKNPTAFYLCASTPLAGSYNEQFFGPGTRLTVL.

The chain uses TRBV5-6 and TRBJ1-3; unclear D gene. The CDR3 is 15 amino acids. The V and J ends lost 4 bases and 4 bases respectively, with 15 bases between them. Germline CDR1 and CDR2: SGHDT and YYEEEE. CDR3: CASSRAVVAGNTIYF. As DNA, the CDR3 is TGTGCCAGCAGCCGAGCCGTGGTTGCGGGAAACACCATATATTTT.

The CDR3 DNA sequence: TGTGCCAGCAGCCTCACAGGGGACGGCTACACCTTC. Its protein is CASSLTGDGYTF. The chain employs TRBV14 and TRBJ1-2, with 7 positions matching TRBD1. Germline V gives CDR1 SGHDN, CDR2 FVKESK. V shed 4 bases and J 8 bases; nucleotides not matched to a gene: 4. The CDR3 has 12 residues.

The genes are TRBV5-6 and TRBJ2-1; 13 bases agree with TRBD2. The length of the CDR3 is 15 residues. Germline V lookup: CDR1 SGHDT, CDR2 YYEEEE. J lost 5 bases, V lost 2 bases, and 1 base had no gene match. The CDR3, as DNA: TGTGCCAGCAGCTTCGGACTAGCGGGGGACAATGAGCAGTTCTTC. This codes for CASSFGLAGDNEQFF.

The chain carries TRBV4-3 and TRBJ1-4; 8 bases map to TRBD1. V trimming: 3 bases; J trimming: 3 bases; junction bases outside the gene matches: 3. The CDR3 covers 15 residues. In germline, CDR1 is LGHNA, CDR2 YSLEER. In nucleotides, the CDR3 is TGCGCCAGCAGCCAGCAGGGGGCTCCTAATGAAAAACTGTTTTTT. Protein: CASSQQGAPNEKLFF.

This clone appeared a few times. The chain couples TRBV15 to TRBJ2-1, with 13 bases lining up with TRBD2. Per germline, CDR1 LNHNV and CDR2 YYDKDF (reference sequence). V shed 5 bases, J shed 0 bases, and the junction held 4 bases outside the gene matches. The CDR3 consists of 17 residues. The CDR3 loop reads CATSGRTSGSSYNEQFF. Here the CDR3 DNA reads TGTGCCACCAGCGGGAGGACTAGCGGGAGCTCCTACAATGAGCAGTTCTTC.

V is TRBV4-2 and J is TRBJ2-7; D may be TRBD2 (6 bases). Germline CDR1 is LGHNA and CDR2 is YNFKEQ. This CDR3 has 15 residues. V was shortened by 7 bases and J by 3 bases, with 19 bases between the two germline ends. As DNA, the CDR3 is TGTGCCAGCACGCAGGGCGGGGAGAGGGGCTACGAGCAGTACTTC. Its translation is CASTQGGERGYEQYF.

V gene TRBV21-1 combines with J gene TRBJ1-2; the table calls TRBD1, which could not be checked here. TRBV21-1 is given as a pseudogene. This CDR3 is built from 14 residues. For the CDR3, the DNA is TGTGCCAGCACCCCCAGGGGGGCTGGCTATGGCTACACCTTC. Its translation: CASTPRGAGYGYTF.